Following are 22 T cell receptor beta chains from one sample sequenced in a study of blood T cell repertoires in COVID-19. Measured with immunoSEQ multiplex PCR; TCRdb has only the in-frame clones, and not every one. The sample lists tens of thousands of clones, roughly 83% seen once, with about three fifths in the top ten. Sequenced material: peripheral blood. The receptors stem from a man between 65 and 85 years old with acute or convalescent COVID-19.

The chain combines TRBV7-2 with TRBJ1-1; 10 bases align to TRBD1. J was trimmed by 6 bases and V by 6 bases; bases with no gene match: 10. CDR3 length equals 15 residues. The germline V gene encodes CDR1 SGHTA and CDR2 FQGNSA. This CDR3 is CASRPGTGDNAEAFF. The CDR3 DNA is TGTGCCAGCAGGCCCGGGACAGGGGATAATGCTGAAGCTTTCTTT.

This chain joins TRBV20-1 and TRBJ2-5, with TRBD2 matching over 9 bases. Germline V gene sequence: CDR1 DFQATT, CDR2 SNEGSKA (reference sequence). This CDR3 contains 16 residues. After removal of 3 bases from V and 1 base from J, the junction contained 9 bases not matched to a gene. The CDR3 DNA sequence: TGCAGTGCTAGTTCCCTGCGGGAGGGGCCCCAAGAGACCCAGTACTTC. Its protein product is CSASSLREGPQETQYF.

This clone was picked up a small number of times. The genes are TRBV15 and TRBJ2-1; TRBD1 might be the D (5 bases). CDR3 length: 14 residues. Deletions cut 0 bases from V and 7 bases from J, with 10 bases between. The germline gives CDR1 LNHNV, CDR2 YYDKDF (reference sequence). The CDR3 protein is CATSRDFRANEQFF. The CDR3 DNA sequence: TGTGCCACCAGCAGAGATTTCAGGGCGAATGAGCAGTTCTTC.

The chain combines TRBV6-5 with TRBJ2-3; TRBD2 might be the D (5 bases). Germline V CDR1 and CDR2: MNHEY, SVGAGI. Trimming removed 6 bases at V and 1 base at J, with 11 bases between. CDR3 length: 14 residues. The CDR3 is CASRRMRGTDTQYF. The CDR3 DNA sequence: TGTGCCAGCAGGCGAATGAGGGGCACAGATACGCAGTATTTT.

This chain joins TRBV7-2 and TRBJ2-1, with 9 bases matching TRBD2. This CDR3 region has 15 residues. From germline, CDR1 is SGHTA and CDR2 FQGNSA. V was pared by 5 bases and J by 3 bases, with 5 bases of the junction left unmatched. In nucleotides, the CDR3 is TGTGCCAGCAGCGCTAGCGGGATGTTCTACAATGAGCAGTTCTTC. Its protein is CASSASGMFYNEQFF. Combining the CDR3 with reference TRBV7-2 and TRBJ2-1 gives the whole variable domain GAGVSQSPSNKVTEKGKDVELRCDPISGHTALYWYRQSLGQGLEFLIYFQGNSAPDKSGLPSDRFSAERTGGSVSTLTIQRTQQEDSAVYLCASSASGMFYNEQFFGPGTRLTVL.

The chain links TRBV5-5 to TRBJ1-5; D not certain. V lost 4 bases, J lost 6 bases, and 8 bases lay in between. CDR3 size: 12 residues. The germline V gene encodes CDR1 SGHKS and CDR2 YYEKEE (reference sequence). The CDR3 nucleotides are TGTGCCAGCAGCAGGTCGGGTCAGCCCCAGCATTTT. As protein: CASSRSGQPQHF.

This chain connects TRBV29-1 to TRBJ2-5; 8 bases are a match to TRBD2. CDR3 length: 17 residues. Germline V gives CDR1 SQVTM, CDR2 ANQGSEA. J gave up 0 bases and V 7 bases, and 16 bases lay outside the gene matches. CDR3 residues: CSARTTTTSADQETQYF. In DNA, the CDR3 is TGCAGCGCCCGGACGACGACGACTAGCGCGGACCAAGAGACCCAGTACTTC. The entire variable domain, with the rest obtained from reference TRBV29-1 and TRBJ2-5, is as follows: SAVISQKPSRDICQRGTSLTIQCQVDSQVTMMFWYRQQPGQSLTLIATANQGSEATYESGFVIDKFPISRPNLTFSTLTVSNMSPEDSSIYLCSARTTTTSADQETQYFGPGTRLLVL.

This clone was recorded only once. This chain joins TRBV5-1 and TRBJ1-1; D is undetermined. Germline V CDR1 and CDR2: SGHRS, YFSETQ. Deletions cut 4 bases from V and 3 bases from J, with 10 bases between. The CDR3 contains 13 residues. CDR3 DNA sequence: TGCGCCAGCAGCCCTGAACAATACACTGAAGCTTTCTTT. It codes for CASSPEQYTEAFF.

The V gene is TRBV9, the J gene TRBJ2-7; D is perhaps TRBD1 (6 bases). This CDR3 comprises 14 residues. The V gene lost 2 bases and the J gene lost 0 bases, with 9 bases spanning the gap. In germline, CDR1 is SGDLS, CDR2 YYNGEE. The CDR3: CASSVLDSSYEQYF. The CDR3 nucleotides read TGTGCCAGCAGCGTTCTGGACAGCTCCTACGAGCAGTACTTC.

V usage is TRBV11-3 and J usage is TRBJ2-3; 8 nucleotides align to TRBD2. With V trimmed by 3 bases and J by 6 bases, 5 bases remained unmatched. Germline values: CDR1 SGHNT, CDR2 YENEEA. The CDR3 contains 14 residues. The CDR3, as DNA: TGTGCCAGCAGCTTGGGCGGGGGGTTGGATACGCAGTATTTT. This encodes CASSLGGGLDTQYF. The entire variable domain, with the rest obtained from reference TRBV11-3 and TRBJ2-3, is as follows: EAGVVQSPRYKIIEKKQPVAFWCNPISGHNTLYWYLQNLGQGPELLIRYENEEAVDDSQLPKDRFSAERLKGVDSTLKIQPAELGDSAVYLCASSLGGGLDTQYFGPGTRLTVL.

The chain joins TRBV5-5 to TRBJ1-1, with D possibly matching TRBD1 (5 bases). This CDR3 is 15 amino acids long. Germline values: CDR1 SGHKS, CDR2 YYEKEE (reference sequence). Deletions cut 4 bases from V and 14 bases from J, with 27 bases between. As DNA, the CDR3 is TGTGCCAGCAGCGACTTGCTCCGGGACTCAAAAAAGGGATTCTTT. This codes for CASSDLLRDSKKGFF.

J is TRBJ1-2 and V is TRBV12-3 or TRBV12-4, with a tentative D call TRBD1 (6 bases). The CDR3 extends over 12 amino acids. Trimming cost V 3 bases and J 7 bases, with 9 bases left between them. The CDR3 DNA sequence: TGTGCCAGCAGTTTCGGGGACACTGGCTACACCTTC. Protein sequence: CASSFGDTGYTF.

This chain links TRBV28 with TRBJ2-7, with TRBD2 identical over 7 bases. The CDR3 runs to 17 residues. The V gene end was trimmed by 2 bases and the J gene end by 3 bases; junction bases not matched to a gene: 13. Germline V gene data show CDR1 as MDHEN and CDR2 as SYDVKM. This CDR3 reads CASSLPPGTILYYEQYF. CDR3 coding DNA: TGTGCCAGCAGTTTACCGCCGGGGACTATCCTCTACTACGAGCAGTACTTC.

This chain uses TRBV5-1 with TRBJ1-5; D gene ambiguous. The CDR3 runs to 15 residues. Per the germline V gene, CDR1 is SGHRS and CDR2 is YFSETQ. With 5 bases removed from V and 3 bases from J, the gap between germline ends came to 15 bases. CDR3: CASSHLPGVNQPQHF. CDR3 DNA: TGCGCCAGCAGTCATCTTCCCGGGGTCAATCAGCCCCAGCATTTT.

This chain joins TRBV5-1 and TRBJ1-2; TRBD1 aligns across 10 bases. In germline, CDR1 is SGHRS, CDR2 YFSETQ. This CDR3 has 16 residues. V shed 3 bases and J 4 bases; nucleotides not matched to a gene: 9. The CDR3 sequence is CASSYGGQGPSYGYTF. In nucleotides, the CDR3 is TGCGCCAGCAGCTATGGGGGACAGGGGCCGTCCTATGGCTACACCTTC.

This chain joins TRBV14 and TRBJ1-1; D might be TRBD1 (5 bases). Germline CDR1 is SGHDN and CDR2 is FVKESK. The CDR3 length is 16 residues. V was trimmed by 4 bases and J by 1 base, leaving 16 bases between them. CDR3 sequence reads: CASSLRRGHQNTEAFF. CDR3 in DNA: TGTGCCAGCAGCCTCAGAAGAGGACACCAGAACACTGAAGCTTTCTTT. Variable domain in full (rest from reference TRBV14 and TRBJ1-1): EAGVTQFPSHSVIEKGQTVTLRCDPISGHDNLYWYRRVMGKEIKFLLHFVKESKQDESGMPNNRFLAERTGGTYSTLKVQPAELEDSGVYFCASSLRRGHQNTEAFFGQGTRLTVV.

This clone appeared once. This chain links TRBV9 with TRBJ2-2, with a possible D match to TRBD1 (5 bases). In germline, CDR1 is SGDLS, CDR2 YYNGEE. The germline V and J ends were trimmed by 2 bases and 4 bases, with 9 bases remaining between them. This CDR3 has 14 amino acids. CDR3 amino acids: CASSVQGITGELFF. The DNA of the CDR3 is TGTGCCAGCAGCGTGCAGGGTATCACCGGGGAGCTGTTTTTT. The full variable domain, in which reference TRBV9 and TRBJ2-2 provide the parts outside the CDR3, is DSGVTQTPKHLITATGQRVTLRCSPRSGDLSVYWYQQSLDQGLQFLIQYYNGEERAKGNILERFSAQQFPDLHSELNLSSLELGDSALYFCASSVQGITGELFFGEGSRLTVL.

The gene calls are TRBV28 and TRBJ2-3; 10 bases match TRBD2. Trimming cost V 7 bases and J 9 bases; bases outside gene matches: 7. Germline V gives CDR1 MDHEN, CDR2 SYDVKM. The CDR3 length is 13 residues. The CDR3 sequence: CASTTIAGGTQYF. CDR3 in DNA: TGTGCCAGCACAACCATAGCGGGGGGCACGCAGTATTTT.

The V and J genes are TRBV5-1 and TRBJ1-2; D not resolved. This CDR3 contains 13 residues. The V end was cut by 0 bases, the J end by 7 bases, with 10 bases between. Germline V gene sequence: CDR1 SGHRS, CDR2 YFSETQ. The DNA for the CDR3 is TGCGCCAGCAGCTTGGTCGAGGGAGGTGGCTACACCTTC. This sequence encodes CASSLVEGGGYTF.

The chain uses TRBV30 and TRBJ2-2; D not resolved. V was clipped by 4 bases and J by 1 base, with 4 bases between them. The V gene's germline CDR1 is GTSNPN and CDR2 SVGIG (reference sequence). The CDR3 loop spans 12 amino acids. DNA for the CDR3: TGTGCCTGGAAACAGAACACCGGGGAGCTGTTTTTT. Its protein product is CAWKQNTGELFF.

The V call is TRBV9, the J call TRBJ1-3; TRBD1 might be the D (5 bases). The CDR3 totals 13 residues. Trimming removed 3 bases at V and 2 bases at J, with 6 bases between. Germline V gives CDR1 SGDLS, CDR2 YYNGEE. The CDR3 reads CASSGGAGNTIYF. The CDR3 coding sequence is TGTGCCAGCAGCGGGGGGGCTGGAAACACCATATATTTT.

The chain joins TRBV6-2 or TRBV6-3 to TRBJ1-2; no clear D. V lost 2 bases, J lost 4 bases, and 14 bases lay in between. This CDR3 spans 15 amino acids. Germline V gene sequence: CDR1 MNHEY, CDR2 SVGEGT. The CDR3 protein is CASSYGVFRGYGYTF. Written as DNA, the CDR3 is TGTGCCAGCAGTTACGGGGTTTTTCGGGGCTATGGCTACACCTTC.